This entry describes one TCR beta chain. Its matching antigen is unknown. The data belong to a study of T cells expressing NK-cell markers. At the level of the study: Of eight sequenced donors, seven were HCMV-seropositive and one HCMV-seronegative.

With UMIs, 5'RACE template switching was used to make TCR beta cDNA. TCRdb reprocessed the 5' RACE reads and reports one entry per CDR3 protein, with no DNA. Reported are about 450,000 distinct CDR3 sequences; the ten largest clones contain roughly 7.2%. Study-wide points: The study left the HCMV specificity of expanded NKG2C+ T cell clones unresolved. Dominance of the CD3+CD56-NKG2C+ fraction by these clonotypes also held in several donors.

The origin of this receptor is a woman aged 18-70 years in good health. Input material: blood T cells: a sorted CD56 or NKG2C T cell subset, CD4+ or CD8+ T cells, or bulk PBMC T cells (not recorded which).

The CDR3 sequence is CASSRGTGPNYGYTF. The V and J genes are TRBV5-1 and TRBJ1-2; checking the TCRdb D call of TRBD1 is not possible without DNA. Germline CDR1 SGHRS, CDR2 YFSETQ. The CDR3 loop spans 15 amino acids.